This T cell receptor (beta chain) derives from a study of blood T cell repertoires in COVID-19. Study background: COVID-19 samples collected from the United States, Italy and Spain covered acute and convalescent phases. PBMCs, B-cell-depleted T cells, or T cells were the source of the cDNA or gDNA that made up the material.

Categorization into cohorts depended on clinical history that participants reported. The table came from immunoSEQ multiplex PCR; TCRdb's copy has only in-frame clones and leaves some out. The sample includes fewer than 400,000 clones, about 90% of them seen just once. CDR1 is SGHAT and CDR2 is FQDESV in the germline V gene (reference sequence). CDR3 size: 16 residues. V trimming: 5 bases; J trimming: 1 base; junction bases outside the gene matches: 11. The TCR originated in a man younger than 45 who had recovered from COVID-19. The chain joins TRBV11-1 to TRBJ2-7, with 7 bases lining up with TRBD1. Input material: PBMCs or T cells enriched from blood (not recorded which). The CDR3 here is CASSPLETGPSYEQYF. CDR3 nucleotides: TGTGCCAGCAGCCCACTCGAGACAGGGCCTTCCTACGAGCAGTACTTC.